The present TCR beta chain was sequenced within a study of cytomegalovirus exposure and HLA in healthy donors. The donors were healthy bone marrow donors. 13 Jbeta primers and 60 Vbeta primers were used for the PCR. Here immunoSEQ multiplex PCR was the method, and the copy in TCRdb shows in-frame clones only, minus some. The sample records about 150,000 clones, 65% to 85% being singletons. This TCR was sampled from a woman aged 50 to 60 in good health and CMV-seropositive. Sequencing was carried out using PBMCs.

In DNA form, the CDR3 reads TGTGCCATCAGTGAGCCTACTGGTTATCGAGGGGGCTACACCTTC. Amino acid sequence: CAISEPTGYRGGYTF. This chain joins TRBV10-3 and TRBJ1-2; D is unclear. V shed 2 bases and J shed 8 bases, with 18 bases lying between them. This CDR3 contains 15 residues. The germline gives CDR1 ENHRY, CDR2 SYGVKD.